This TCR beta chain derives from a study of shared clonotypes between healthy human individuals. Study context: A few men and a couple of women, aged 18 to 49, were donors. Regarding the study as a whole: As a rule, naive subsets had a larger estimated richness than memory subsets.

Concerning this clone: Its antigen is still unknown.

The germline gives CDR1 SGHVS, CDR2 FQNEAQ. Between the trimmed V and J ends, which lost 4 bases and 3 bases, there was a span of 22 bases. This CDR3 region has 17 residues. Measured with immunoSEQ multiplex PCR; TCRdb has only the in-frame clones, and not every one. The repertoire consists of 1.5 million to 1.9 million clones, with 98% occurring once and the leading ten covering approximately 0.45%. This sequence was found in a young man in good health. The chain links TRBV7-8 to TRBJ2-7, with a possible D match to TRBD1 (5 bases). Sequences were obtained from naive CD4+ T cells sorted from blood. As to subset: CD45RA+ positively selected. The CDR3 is CASSSQGRLHRHYEQYF. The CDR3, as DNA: TGTGCCAGCAGCTCCCAGGGTCGGTTACACCGCCACTACGAGCAGTACTTC. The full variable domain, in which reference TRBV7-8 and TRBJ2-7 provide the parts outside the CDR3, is GAGVSQSPRYKVAKRGQDVALRCDPISGHVSLFWYQQALGQGPEFLTYFQNEAQLDKSGLPSDRFFAERPEGSVSTLKIQRTQQEDSAVYLCASSSQGRLHRHYEQYFGPGTRLTVT.